Listed below are T cell receptor beta chains from one sample, sequenced in a study of identical twins. TCRdb passed the 5' RACE reads through MiXCR, listing each CDR3 protein once. In the table there are under 450,000 distinct CDR3 sequences, under 20% of which are singletons. Sequencing was done on a sample of naive T cells sorted from blood. These receptors all come from a man aged 45-65 years in good health. Each CDR3 is given with its conserved first and last residue. The D gene is left open where the match is weak. Clone size is given for some rows only: seen once, a few or many times, or a class if the clone is expanded.

abundance | d_gene | j_gene | v_gene | CDR3aa | CDR3nt
once | TRBD2 | TRBJ2-1 | TRBV19 | CASSLFGLAGNNEQFF | TGTGCCAGTAGCCTCTTCGGGCTAGCGGGCAACAATGAGCAGTTCTTC
many | TRBD1 | TRBJ1-5 | TRBV5-1 | CASSPTGLEPQHF | TGCGCCAGCAGCCCGACAGGGTTGGAGCCCCAGCATTTT
few | . | TRBJ2-1 | TRBV19 | CASLGGGLYNEQFF | TGTGCCAGCCTAGGGGGGGGGCTTTACAATGAGCAGTTCTTC
. | TRBD2 | TRBJ2-3 | TRBV20-1 | CSAIKREGRDTQYF | TGCAGTGCTATAAAGCGGGAGGGCCGAGATACGCAGTATTTT
. | TRBD2 | TRBJ2-1 | TRBV5-1 | CASSPSFSGGEQFF | TGCGCCAGCAGTCCTAGCTTCTCCGGGGGGGAGCAGTTCTTC
many | . | TRBJ2-1 | TRBV15 | CATSRESPRYNEQFF | TGTGCCACCAGCAGAGAGTCCCCCAGATACAATGAGCAGTTCTTC
. | . | TRBJ1-2 | TRBV20-1 | CSARDLEGNNYGYTF | TGCAGTGCTAGAGATCTTGAGGGGAATAACTATGGCTACACCTTC
few | TRBD1 | TRBJ2-7 | TRBV20-1 | CSAGAGQGFNEQYF | TGCAGTGCGGGAGCGGGACAGGGCTTCAACGAGCAGTACTTC
few | . | TRBJ1-2 | TRBV10-3 | CAIRPGTYGYTF | TGTGCCATCAGACCCGGGACGTATGGCTACACCTTC
. | . | TRBJ1-2 | TRBV18 | CASSPGGNYYGYTF | TGTGCCAGCTCACCAGGGGGCAATTACTATGGCTACACCTTC
once | TRBD2 | TRBJ2-2 | TRBV5-1 | CASSSVSAGVNTGELFF | TGCGCCAGCAGCTCGGTATCAGCGGGAGTGAACACCGGGGAGCTGTTTTTT
few | TRBD1 | TRBJ2-1 | TRBV29-1 | CSVELGQGSGYNEQFF | TGCAGCGTTGAATTGGGACAGGGGTCGGGTTACAATGAGCAGTTCTTC
many | . | TRBJ2-1 | TRBV28 | CASMGRSSYNEQFF | TGTGCCAGCATGGGACGGAGCTCCTACAATGAGCAGTTCTTC
. | . | TRBJ2-2 | TRBV5-5 | CASSLVVGGQFNTGELFF | TGTGCCAGCAGCTTGGTTGTGGGGGGCCAGTTTAACACCGGGGAGCTGTTTTTC
. | . | TRBJ1-4 | TRBV14 | CASSQGIGTDNEKLFF | TGTGCCAGCAGCCAAGGAATCGGGACGGATAATGAAAAACTGTTTTTT
many | . | TRBJ2-7 | TRBV11-1 | CASSFSNSRGSYEQYF | TGTGCCAGCAGCTTCTCCAACAGTCGCGGCTCCTACGAGCAGTACTTC
. | . | TRBJ2-3 | TRBV20-1 | CSVGRSFTDTQYF | TGCAGTGTTGGCAGGAGCTTCACAGATACGCAGTATTTT
many | TRBD2 | TRBJ2-3 | TRBV6-5 | CASSLAGGADTQYF | TGTGCCAGCAGTTTAGCGGGAGGGGCGGATACGCAGTATTTT
. | TRBD2 | TRBJ2-5 | TRBV7-9 | CASRPEAGPAVGQYF | TGTGCCAGCAGACCGGAAGCGGGACCAGCAGTTGGCCAGTACTTC
. | . | TRBJ1-5 | TRBV12-3/TRBV12-4 | CASSSVGGSQPQHF | TGTGCCAGCAGTTCGGTCGGAGGGTCTCAGCCCCAGCATTTT
few | . | TRBJ1-2 | TRBV7-2 | CASSSTRAGYTF | TGTGCCAGCAGCTCCACCAGGGCAGGCTACACCTTC
many | TRBD1 | TRBJ2-2 | TRBV2 | CASSQDRANTGELFF | TGTGCCAGCAGTCAGGACAGGGCGAACACCGGGGAGCTGTTTTTT
. | TRBD2 | TRBJ2-1 | TRBV20-1 | CSAHSRSGSSYNEQFF | TGCAGTGCTCACTCTAGAAGCGGGAGCTCCTACAATGAGCAGTTCTTC
few | . | TRBJ1-6 | TRBV27 | CASSFRPSSAPLHF | TGTGCCAGCAGTTTTCGGCCCTCCAGTGCGCCCCTCCACTTT
many | . | TRBJ1-1 | TRBV20-1 | CSASHTAQGTEAFF | TGCAGTGCTAGTCACACGGCCCAGGGCACTGAAGCTTTCTTT
many | TRBD1 | TRBJ1-2 | TRBV20-1 | CSARTGGVHTF | TGCAGTGCCCGGACAGGGGGCGTCCATACCTTC
. | TRBD1 | TRBJ2-5 | TRBV11-2 | CASKRQGIETQYF | TGTGCCAGCAAAAGACAGGGGATAGAGACCCAGTACTTC
few | . | TRBJ1-2 | TRBV12-3/TRBV12-4 | CASSPSLLGGYTF | TGTGCCAGCAGTCCCTCCCTCTTAGGTGGCTACACCTTC
many | TRBD1 | TRBJ2-7 | TRBV5-1 | CASSFGTVRSYEQYF | TGCGCCAGCAGCTTCGGGACAGTCCGGAGCTACGAGCAGTACTTC
few | . | TRBJ1-2 | TRBV12-3/TRBV12-4 | CASKTINYGYTF | TGTGCCAGCAAAACCATTAACTATGGCTACACCTTC
. | TRBD1 | TRBJ2-3 | TRBV29-1 | CSVSTGPSGDTQYF | TGCAGCGTATCGACAGGGCCTTCGGGAGATACGCAGTATTTT
many | . | TRBJ2-1 | TRBV5-1 | CASSLAEGVISYNEQFF | TGCGCCAGCAGCTTGGCCGAGGGAGTGATCTCCTACAATGAGCAGTTCTTC
. | . | TRBJ2-7 | TRBV20-1 | CSARDRGTAYEQYF | TGCAGTGCTAGAGATCGCGGGACAGCGTACGAGCAGTACTTC
many | . | TRBJ1-1 | TRBV6-2/TRBV6-3 | CASSYPTEAFF | TGTGCCAGCAGTTACCCGACTGAAGCTTTCTTT
many | . | TRBJ1-1 | TRBV6-1 | CASSVKLNTEAFF | TGTGCCAGCAGTGTTAAATTGAACACTGAAGCTTTCTTT
. | . | TRBJ2-1 | TRBV24-1 | CATSDFAQANEQFF | TGTGCCACCAGTGATTTTGCACAGGCCAATGAGCAGTTCTTC
few | . | TRBJ2-7 | TRBV20-1 | CSAPRLGVREQYF | TGCAGTGCCCCGAGGCTAGGGGTACGGGAGCAGTACTTC
. | TRBD2 | TRBJ2-3 | TRBV4-3 | CASSQDKVAGAFTDTQYF | TGCGCCAGCAGCCAAGATAAAGTAGCGGGGGCCTTCACAGATACGCAGTATTTT
. | TRBD2 | TRBJ2-7 | TRBV3-1 | CASSQGLAGDEQYF | TGTGCCAGCAGCCAAGGACTAGCGGGAGACGAGCAGTACTTC
once | TRBD2 | TRBJ2-3 | TRBV5-1 | CASSSSGENTDTQYF | TGCGCCAGCAGCTCTAGCGGGGAAAACACAGATACGCAGTATTTT
. | . | TRBJ2-7 | TRBV20-1 | CSAEALGLVTYEQYF | TGCAGTGCCGAGGCGCTCGGGTTGGTTACCTACGAGCAGTACTTC
. | . | TRBJ2-3 | TRBV5-4 | CASSPFGGAETDTQYF | TGTGCCAGCAGCCCCTTCGGAGGGGCTGAGACAGATACGCAGTATTTT
. | TRBD1 | TRBJ2-3 | TRBV12-3/TRBV12-4 | CASSPGQGWADTQYF | TGTGCCAGCAGTCCGGGACAGGGTTGGGCAGATACGCAGTATTTT
many | . | TRBJ2-3 | TRBV12-3/TRBV12-4 | CASSFGDFTDTQYF | TGTGCCAGCAGTTTTGGGGACTTCACAGATACGCAGTATTTT
many | . | TRBJ2-1 | TRBV7-2 | CASSLIRTTAGEQFF | TGTGCCAGCAGCTTAATCAGGACCACTGCCGGTGAGCAGTTCTTC
. | . | TRBJ2-7 | TRBV12-3/TRBV12-4 | CASSQLGAGRGYEQYF | TGTGCCAGCAGTCAGCTGGGGGCAGGGCGAGGCTACGAGCAGTACTTC
few | . | TRBJ1-3 | TRBV5-6 | CASSSGVSGNTIYF | TGTGCCAGCAGCTCAGGGGTCTCTGGAAACACCATATATTTT
many | . | TRBJ2-1 | TRBV4-3 | CASSQAGTRGDEQFF | TGCGCCAGCAGCCAAGCCGGGACCCGTGGCGATGAGCAGTTCTTC
many | TRBD1 | TRBJ2-5 | TRBV7-8 | CASSLGTIQGAQETQYF | TGTGCCAGCAGCTTAGGTACCATACAGGGGGCCCAAGAGACCCAGTACTTC
once | TRBD1 | TRBJ2-7 | TRBV3-1 | CASSQDLRDRRSYEQYF | TGTGCCAGCAGCCAAGATCTTAGGGACAGACGCTCCTACGAGCAGTACTTC
. | . | TRBJ1-3 | TRBV6-2/TRBV6-3 | CASSYSGNTIYF | TGTGCCAGCAGTTACTCCGGAAACACCATATATTTT
. | TRBD2 | TRBJ2-7 | TRBV10-2 | CASSTTGGASYEQYF | TGCGCCAGCAGCACTACCGGGGGGGCGTCCTACGAGCAGTACTTC
. | . | TRBJ2-3 | TRBV3-1 | CASSQWTLSSDTQYF | TGTGCCAGCAGCCAATGGACGCTTAGCTCAGATACGCAGTATTTT
many | . | TRBJ1-4 | TRBV29-1 | CSVEWDVSEKLFF | TGCAGCGTTGAATGGGACGTCAGCGAAAAACTGTTTTTT
many | TRBD1 | TRBJ2-5 | TRBV20-1 | CSAKRGRRGETQYF | TGCAGTGCCAAAAGGGGGCGGCGTGGAGAGACCCAGTACTTC
few | . | TRBJ1-1 | TRBV20-1 | CSLRPPGLNTEAFF | TGCAGTCTCCGACCTCCGGGCCTGAACACTGAAGCTTTCTTT
many | . | TRBJ2-1 | TRBV6-2/TRBV6-3 | CASRGTVYNEQFF | TGTGCCAGCAGGGGAACGGTCTACAATGAGCAGTTCTTC
many | . | TRBJ2-7 | TRBV12-3/TRBV12-4 | CASSPLTRSYEQYF | TGTGCCAGCAGTCCCCTGACTAGATCTTACGAGCAGTACTTC